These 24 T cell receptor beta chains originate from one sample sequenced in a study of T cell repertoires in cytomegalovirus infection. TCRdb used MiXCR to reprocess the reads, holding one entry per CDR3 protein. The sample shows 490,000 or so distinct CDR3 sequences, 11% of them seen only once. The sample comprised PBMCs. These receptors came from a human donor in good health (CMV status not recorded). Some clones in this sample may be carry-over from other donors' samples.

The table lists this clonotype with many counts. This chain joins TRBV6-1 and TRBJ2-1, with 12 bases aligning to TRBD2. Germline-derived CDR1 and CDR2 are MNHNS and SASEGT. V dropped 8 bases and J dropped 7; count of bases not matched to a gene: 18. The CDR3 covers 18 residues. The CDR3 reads CASRLIPLTSGSDNEQFF. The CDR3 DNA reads TGTGCCAGCCGCCTTATTCCCTTGACTAGCGGGAGCGATAATGAGCAGTTCTTC.

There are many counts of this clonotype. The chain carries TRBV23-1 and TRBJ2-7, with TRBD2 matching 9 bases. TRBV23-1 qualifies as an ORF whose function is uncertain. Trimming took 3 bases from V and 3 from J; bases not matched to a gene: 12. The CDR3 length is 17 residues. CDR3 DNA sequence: TGCGCCAGCAGTCACCGCCGCGGACTAGCGCCGTACTACGAGCAGTACTTC. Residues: CASSHRRGLAPYYEQYF.

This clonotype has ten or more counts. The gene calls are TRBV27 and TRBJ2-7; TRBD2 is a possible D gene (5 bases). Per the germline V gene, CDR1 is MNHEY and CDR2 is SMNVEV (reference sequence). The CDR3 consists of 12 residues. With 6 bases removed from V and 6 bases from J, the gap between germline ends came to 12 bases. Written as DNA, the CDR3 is TGTGCCAGCAGCCGTCGGGGTTCCGAGCAGTACTTC. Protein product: CASSRRGSEQYF.

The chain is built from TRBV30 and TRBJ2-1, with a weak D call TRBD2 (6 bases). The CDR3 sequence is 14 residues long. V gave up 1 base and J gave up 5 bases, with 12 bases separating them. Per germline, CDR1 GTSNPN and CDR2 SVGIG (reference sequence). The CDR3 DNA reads TGTGCCTGGAGTGAAGGGGACTGGAACAATGAGCAGTTCTTC. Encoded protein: CAWSEGDWNNEQFF.

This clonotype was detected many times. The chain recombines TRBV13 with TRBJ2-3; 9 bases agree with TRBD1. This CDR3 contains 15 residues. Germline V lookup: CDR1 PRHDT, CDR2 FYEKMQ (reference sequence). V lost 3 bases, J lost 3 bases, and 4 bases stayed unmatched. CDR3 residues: CASSFRDRVTDTQYF. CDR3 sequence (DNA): TGTGCCAGCAGCTTCCGGGACAGGGTAACAGATACGCAGTATTTT.

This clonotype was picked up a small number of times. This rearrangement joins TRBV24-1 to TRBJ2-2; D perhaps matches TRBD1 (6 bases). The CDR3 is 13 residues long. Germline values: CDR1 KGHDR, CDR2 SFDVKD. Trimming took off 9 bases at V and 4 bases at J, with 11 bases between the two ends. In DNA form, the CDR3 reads TGTGCCACCTCTGGGACACCCACCGGGGAGCTGTTTTTT. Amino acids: CATSGTPTGELFF.

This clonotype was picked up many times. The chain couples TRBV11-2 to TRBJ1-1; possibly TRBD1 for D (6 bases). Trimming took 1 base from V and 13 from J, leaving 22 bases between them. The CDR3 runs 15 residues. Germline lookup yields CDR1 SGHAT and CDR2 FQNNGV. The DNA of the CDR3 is TGTGCCAGCAGCTTAGTTAGCACAGGGACGAAGATGGGTTTCTTT. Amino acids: CASSLVSTGTKMGFF.

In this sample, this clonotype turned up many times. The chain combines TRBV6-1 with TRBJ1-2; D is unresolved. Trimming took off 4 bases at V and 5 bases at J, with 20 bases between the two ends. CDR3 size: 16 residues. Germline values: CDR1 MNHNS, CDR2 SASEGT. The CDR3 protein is CASSAPGRPEMYGYTF. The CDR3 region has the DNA TGTGCCAGCAGTGCCCCCGGTCGGCCGGAAATGTATGGCTACACCTTC.

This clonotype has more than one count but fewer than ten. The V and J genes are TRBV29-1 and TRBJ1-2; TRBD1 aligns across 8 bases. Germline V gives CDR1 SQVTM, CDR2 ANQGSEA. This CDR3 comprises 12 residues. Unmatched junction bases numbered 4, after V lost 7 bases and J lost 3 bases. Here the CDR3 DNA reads TGCAGCGCGGACAGGGCGGACTATGGCTACACCTTC. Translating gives CSADRADYGYTF.

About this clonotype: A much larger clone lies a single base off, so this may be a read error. This CDR3 reads CASSKPTRADTEAFF. The CDR3 coding sequence is TGTGCCAGCAGCAAACCCACAAGGGCAGACACTGAAGCTTTCTTT. The chain joins TRBV5-4 to TRBJ1-1; no definite D call. Germline-derived CDR1 and CDR2 are SGHNT and YYREEE (reference sequence). Trimming left V 4 bases short and J 3 bases short, with 16 bases between. There are 15 residues in the CDR3. Combining the CDR3 with reference TRBV5-4 and TRBJ1-1 gives the whole variable domain ETGVTQSPTHLIKTRGQQVTLRCSSQSGHNTVSWYQQALGQGPQFIFQYYREEENGRGNFPPRFSGLQFPNYSSELNVNALELDDSALYLCASSKPTRADTEAFFGQGTRLTVV.

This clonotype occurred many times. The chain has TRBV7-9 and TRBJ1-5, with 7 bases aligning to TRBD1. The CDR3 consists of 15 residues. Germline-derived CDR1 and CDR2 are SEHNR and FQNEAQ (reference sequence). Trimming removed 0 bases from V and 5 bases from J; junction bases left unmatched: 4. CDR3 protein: CASSLAGGEDQPQHF. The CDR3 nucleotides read TGTGCCAGCAGCTTAGCAGGGGGCGAGGATCAGCCCCAGCATTTT.

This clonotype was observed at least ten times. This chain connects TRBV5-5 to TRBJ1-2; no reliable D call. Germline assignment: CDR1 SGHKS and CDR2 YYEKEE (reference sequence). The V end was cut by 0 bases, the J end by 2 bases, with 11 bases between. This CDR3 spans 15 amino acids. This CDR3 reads CASSLEPGRNYGYTF. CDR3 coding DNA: TGTGCCAGCAGCTTGGAGCCGGGAAGAAACTATGGCTACACCTTC.

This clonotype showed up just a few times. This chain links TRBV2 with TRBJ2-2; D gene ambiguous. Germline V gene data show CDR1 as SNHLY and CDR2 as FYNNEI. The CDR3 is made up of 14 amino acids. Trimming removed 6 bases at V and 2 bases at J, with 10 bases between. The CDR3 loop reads CASRQPLNTGELFF. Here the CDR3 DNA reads TGTGCCAGCAGGCAACCTCTTAACACCGGGGAGCTGTTTTTT.

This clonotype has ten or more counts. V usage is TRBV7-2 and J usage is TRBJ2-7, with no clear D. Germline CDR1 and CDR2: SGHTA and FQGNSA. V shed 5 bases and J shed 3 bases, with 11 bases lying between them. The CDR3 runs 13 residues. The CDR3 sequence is CASSVQHHYEQYF. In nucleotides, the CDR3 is TGTGCCAGCAGCGTCCAGCACCACTACGAGCAGTACTTC.

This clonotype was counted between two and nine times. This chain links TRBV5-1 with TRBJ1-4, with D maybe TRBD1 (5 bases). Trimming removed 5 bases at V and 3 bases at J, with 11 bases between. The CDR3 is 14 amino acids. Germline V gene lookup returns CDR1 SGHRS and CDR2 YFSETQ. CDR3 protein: CASSFGASNEKLFF. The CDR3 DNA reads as TGCGCCAGCAGTTTCGGGGCGTCTAATGAAAAACTGTTTTTT.

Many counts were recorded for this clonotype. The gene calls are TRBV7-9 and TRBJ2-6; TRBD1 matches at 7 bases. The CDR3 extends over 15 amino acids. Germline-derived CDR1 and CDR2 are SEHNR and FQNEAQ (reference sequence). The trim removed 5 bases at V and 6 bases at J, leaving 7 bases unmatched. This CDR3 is CASSPSGTEANVLTF. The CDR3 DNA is TGTGCCAGCAGCCCCTCCGGGACAGAGGCCAACGTCCTGACTTTC.

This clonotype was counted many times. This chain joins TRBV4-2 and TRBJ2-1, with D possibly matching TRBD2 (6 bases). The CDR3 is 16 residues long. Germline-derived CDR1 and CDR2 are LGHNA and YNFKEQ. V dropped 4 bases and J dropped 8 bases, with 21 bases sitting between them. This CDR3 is CASSPRTIRTVDEQFF. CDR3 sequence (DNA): TGTGCCAGCAGCCCCCGGACTATAAGAACGGTGGATGAGCAGTTCTTC.

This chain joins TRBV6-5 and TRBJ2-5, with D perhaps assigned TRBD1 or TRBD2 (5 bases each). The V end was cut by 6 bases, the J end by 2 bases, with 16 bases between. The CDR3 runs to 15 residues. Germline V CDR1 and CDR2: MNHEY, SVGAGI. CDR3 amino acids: CASRSGTQRQETQYF. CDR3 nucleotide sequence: TGTGCCAGCAGGTCCGGGACCCAAAGACAAGAGACCCAGTACTTC.

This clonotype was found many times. The chain's CDR3 is CASLAGLRNTIYF. CDR3 sequence (DNA): TGTGCCAGTTTGGCGGGTTTGCGAAACACCATATATTTT. The chain links TRBV12-3 or TRBV12-4 to TRBJ1-3; D uncertain. This CDR3 is 13 amino acids long. V was clipped by 9 bases and J by 5 bases, with 14 bases between them.

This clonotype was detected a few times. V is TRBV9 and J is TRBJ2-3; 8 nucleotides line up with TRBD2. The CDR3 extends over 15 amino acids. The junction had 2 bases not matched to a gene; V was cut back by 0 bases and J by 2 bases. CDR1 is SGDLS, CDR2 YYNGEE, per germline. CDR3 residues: CASSVDSGVTDTQYF. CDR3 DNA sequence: TGTGCCAGCAGCGTAGATAGCGGGGTCACAGATACGCAGTATTTT.

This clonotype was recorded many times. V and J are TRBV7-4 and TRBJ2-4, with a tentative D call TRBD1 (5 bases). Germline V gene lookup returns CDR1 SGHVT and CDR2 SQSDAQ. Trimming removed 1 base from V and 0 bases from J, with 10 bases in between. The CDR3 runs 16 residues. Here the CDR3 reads CASSLETELAKNIQYF. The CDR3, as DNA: TGTGCCAGCAGCTTAGAGACAGAGCTAGCCAAAAACATTCAGTACTTC.

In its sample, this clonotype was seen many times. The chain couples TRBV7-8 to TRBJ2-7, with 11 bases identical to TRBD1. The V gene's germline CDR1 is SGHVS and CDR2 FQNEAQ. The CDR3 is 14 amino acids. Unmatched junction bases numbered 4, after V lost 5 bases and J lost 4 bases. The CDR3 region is CASSAGTGGYEQYF. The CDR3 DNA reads TGTGCCAGCAGCGCAGGGACAGGGGGTTACGAGCAGTACTTC.

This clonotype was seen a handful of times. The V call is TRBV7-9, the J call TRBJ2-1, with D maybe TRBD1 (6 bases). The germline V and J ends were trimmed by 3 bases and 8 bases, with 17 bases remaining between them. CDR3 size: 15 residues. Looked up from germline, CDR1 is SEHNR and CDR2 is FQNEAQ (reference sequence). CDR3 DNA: TGTGCCAGCAGCTTTACAGGGTTGGGTAAGGATGAGCAGTTCTTC. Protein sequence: CASSFTGLGKDEQFF.

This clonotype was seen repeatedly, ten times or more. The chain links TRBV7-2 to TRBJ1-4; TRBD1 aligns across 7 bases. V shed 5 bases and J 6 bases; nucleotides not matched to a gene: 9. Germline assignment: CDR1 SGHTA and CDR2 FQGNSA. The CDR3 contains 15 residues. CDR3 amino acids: CASSVPRGSDEKLFF. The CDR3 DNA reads TGTGCCAGCAGCGTACCCAGGGGGAGTGATGAAAAACTGTTTTTT.